This TCR beta chain was captured in a study of blood T cell repertoires in COVID-19 (dated by TCRdb to the early 2020s). For the study in its entirety: Collaborator samples came from the United States, Italy and Spain and covered acute and convalescent phases of COVID-19. The prospective study material was composed of cDNA or gDNA derived from T cells, B-cell-depleted T cells, or PBMCs. Deeply sampled blood TCRbeta repertoires from subjects exposed to, actively infected with, or recovered from COVID-19 were included in the dataset. A freely available public database, intended as a resource for researchers studying the immune response to SARS-CoV-2, is where the repertoires were released. The samples were drawn from two sources: the first 160 participants of the ongoing ImmuneRACE study, and 1,000 to 1,500 subjects contributed by 6 global collaborators. The sample metadata nearly always contained a de-identified subject ID, COVID-19 status, age in years and sex. Where available, HLA class I and class II types were taken from metadata supplied by the sample provider and were not determined by assay-based typing. What the authors observed across the whole study: Clinical and demographic metadata were provided uncurated, with the amount varying by source and participant.

At the junction V is shortened by 6 bases and J by 3 bases, with 15 bases in between. Including cysteine and phenylalanine, the CDR3 has 14 amino acids. Here the CDR3 DNA is all that survives: 42 bases in frame from base 1. The CDR1 and CDR2 encoded by the germline V gene are MNHEY and SVGAGI. In Seattle, one collaborating source enrolled patients while the infection was active and tracked those patients longitudinally over the course of disease. The collaborating institutions used their own protocols to collect whole blood in K2EDTA tubes. For TCRbeta analysis, collaborator samples were shipped as frozen whole blood, as isolated PBMCs, or as DNA extracted from either sample type. TCRbeta CDR3 regions were amplified from genomic DNA by means of the immunoSEQ Assay, a bias-controlled multiplex PCR. The study's processing was this. The number of nucleated cells in each sample was estimated from the amplification of reference gene primers within the assay. To quantify the absolute abundance of each unique TCRbeta CDR3 rearrangement, sequence reads were collapsed and filtered. Productive Simpson clonality was computed per sample as the square root of Simpson's diversity index over productive rearrangements. The table comes from immuneACCESS by way of TCRdb, which keeps in-frame sequences with V and J called. Part of the clones is missing from these tables; in studies checked, under half for an unresolved V gene and the rest for unknown reasons. V, J and clone size are taken as reported in that table, and D and trimming were inferred from the DNA itself. Counted in this sample were fewer than 450,000 clones; about 90% of them appeared once. Approximately 7.3% of the sample is taken by the ten largest.

With respect to this clone: Its antigen remains undetermined. The input lacks base qualities; no much larger clone sits a single base away.

This sequence was found in a woman aged 70-85 years with COVID-19, enrolled during active disease. The material sequenced was peripheral blood. The chain was built from TRBV6-5 and TRBJ2-7; the D gene is perhaps TRBD1, from 6 matching bases. The DNA sequence is as follows: TGTGCCAGCAGGCCCGGGACACTTCTCTACGAGCAGTACTTC. Its translation is CASRPGTLLYEQYF.